This is a list of T cell receptor beta chains from one sample in a study of cytomegalovirus exposure and HLA in healthy donors. The repertoire was sequenced with immunoSEQ multiplex PCR; TCRdb's copy has only in-frame clones and lacks some. Of roughly 100,000 clones in the sample, nearly 15% are singletons; the top ten hold about 0.8%. The sequencing sample was made of PBMCs. The receptors were sampled from a female donor in good health and CMV-seronegative. Both conserved end residues are part of each CDR3. D genes are given only for firm matches. Size tells how often a clone was seen (once, few, many) or the class of an expanded clone, and some rows leave it out.

j_call: TRBJ1-2; v_call: TRBV28; d_call: TRBD1; clone_size: few; cdr3_aa: CASSSGTASYGYTF; cdr3_nt: TGTGCCAGCAGTTCGGGGACAGCCTCCTATGGCTACACCTTC
j_call: TRBJ2-1; v_call: TRBV9; d_call: TRBD2; clone_size: few; cdr3_aa: CASSVAGGSSISSYNEQFF; cdr3_nt: TGTGCCAGCTCCGTGGCGGGGGGGTCCTCAATCAGCTCCTACAATGAGCAGTTCTTC
j_call: TRBJ1-5; v_call: TRBV4-1; d_call: TRBD1; clone_size: few; cdr3_aa: CASSQPGQGYQPQHF; cdr3_nt: TGCGCCAGCAGCCAACCGGGACAGGGATATCAGCCCCAGCATTTT
j_call: TRBJ2-5; v_call: TRBV7-2; d_call: TRBD2; clone_size: few; cdr3_aa: CASSWGLAVETQYF; cdr3_nt: TGTGCCAGCAGCTGGGGACTAGCAGTGGAGACCCAGTACTTC
j_call: TRBJ1-1; v_call: TRBV4-3; d_call: .; clone_size: .; cdr3_aa: CASSQDRQGGTEAFF; cdr3_nt: TGCGCCAGCAGCCAAGATCGGCAGGGCGGTACTGAAGCTTTCTTT
j_call: TRBJ1-2; v_call: TRBV29-1; d_call: TRBD1; clone_size: .; cdr3_aa: CSVAIDRGRYGYTF; cdr3_nt: TGCAGCGTTGCGATAGACAGGGGGAGATATGGCTACACCTTC
j_call: TRBJ1-1; v_call: TRBV13; d_call: TRBD1; clone_size: few; cdr3_aa: CASSSMGQGNTEAFF; cdr3_nt: TGTGCCAGCAGCTCAATGGGACAGGGAAACACTGAAGCTTTCTTT
j_call: TRBJ2-1; v_call: TRBV4-3; d_call: .; clone_size: few; cdr3_aa: CASSHLGSRGNEQFF; cdr3_nt: TGCGCCAGCAGCCACCTGGGGAGTCGGGGCAATGAGCAGTTCTTC
j_call: TRBJ2-7; v_call: TRBV28; d_call: TRBD2; clone_size: few; cdr3_aa: CASSPGLAGYEQYF; cdr3_nt: TGTGCCAGCAGTCCGGGACTAGCGGGCTACGAGCAGTACTTC
j_call: TRBJ2-1; v_call: TRBV9; d_call: TRBD1; clone_size: .; cdr3_aa: CASSVTPSVGTGDNEQFF; cdr3_nt: TGTGCCAGCAGCGTAACCCCCTCTGTAGGGACAGGCGACAATGAGCAGTTCTTC
j_call: TRBJ1-2; v_call: TRBV28; d_call: .; clone_size: few; cdr3_aa: CASSLLRGSSGYTF; cdr3_nt: TGTGCCAGCAGTCTCTTGCGGGGAAGTAGCGGCTACACCTTC
j_call: TRBJ2-1; v_call: TRBV14; d_call: TRBD2; clone_size: .; cdr3_aa: CASSPGTSGRKSQFF; cdr3_nt: TGTGCCAGCAGCCCCGGGACTAGCGGGAGAAAGTCGCAGTTCTTC